This T cell receptor (beta chain) was documented in a study of cytomegalovirus exposure and HLA in healthy donors. V dropped 4 bases and J dropped 3 bases, with 9 bases sitting between them. Looked up from germline, CDR1 is SGHTA and CDR2 is FQGTGA. The CDR3 loop spans 13 amino acids. Points on this clone: Its antigen remains unknown.

PCR primers comprised 60 Vbeta and 13 Jbeta primers. The assay was immunoSEQ multiplex PCR, and TCRdb's table has in-frame clones only and misses some. The sample totals 150,000 to 200,000 clones. General observations from the study: Several V segments, TRBV6-2 and TRBV6-3 among them, could not be told apart and were dropped. It was reported that TCR beta sequences correctly inferred the HLA-A and HLA-B alleles for most subjects.

The V call is TRBV7-3, the J call TRBJ1-1; D remains ambiguous. The material sequenced was PBMCs. The clonotype comes from a woman younger than 35 in good health and CMV-seropositive. The CDR3 nucleotides are TGTGCCAGCAGCTCCACCCCGGACACTGAAGCTTTCTTT. Translation gives CASSSTPDTEAFF. The complete variable domain, with remaining parts taken from reference TRBV7-3 and TRBJ1-1, reads GAGVSQTPSNKVTEKGKYVELRCDPISGHTALYWYRQSLGQGPEFLIYFQGTGAADDSGLPNDRFFAVRPEGSVSTLKIQRTERGDSAVYLCASSSTPDTEAFFGQGTRLTVV.